The 27 T cell receptor beta chains presented below share a single source sample, sequenced in a study of sequential checkpoint blockade in melanoma. Using immunoSEQ multiplex PCR, the repertoire was profiled, and TCRdb retains in-frame clones only, with some absent. Among around 12,000 clones listed, roughly 77% were seen once. Noted treatment: randomized to nivolumab then ipilimumab (arm A) or the reverse (arm B). Sequenced here: CD8+ T cells sorted from blood (inferred from file names), sampled from a patient given nivolumab and ipilimumab in sequence. The receptors were sampled from a human donor with melanoma.

The rearrangement links TRBV9 to TRBJ2-5; 8 nucleotides align to TRBD2. V was pared by 1 base and J by 1 base, with 6 bases of the junction left unmatched. Germline CDR1 and CDR2: SGDLS and YYNGEE. The CDR3 spans 16 residues. CDR3 DNA: TGTGCCAGCAGCGTATCCCCGGGGGGGGCCCAAGAGACCCAGTACTTC. It encodes CASSVSPGGAQETQYF.

The chain carries TRBV6-5 and TRBJ2-7; 7 bases are a match to TRBD1. CDR1 MNHEY and CDR2 SVGAGI come from the germline V gene. V dropped 2 bases and J dropped 5; count of bases not matched to a gene: 6. This CDR3 comprises 14 residues. The CDR3 bases are TGTGCCAGCAGTTACGCCACCGACAGGGACGAGCAGTACTTC. Translated, it gives CASSYATDRDEQYF.

This clone was recorded a few times. The V and J genes are TRBV19 and TRBJ1-2, with 8 bases lining up with TRBD1. The V gene end was trimmed by 1 base and the J gene end by 8 bases; junction bases not matched to a gene: 9. Germline V lookup: CDR1 LNHDA, CDR2 SQIVND (reference sequence). CDR3 length: 15 amino acids. The CDR3 sequence: CASSIGAGGAWGYTF. CDR3 nucleotides: TGTGCCAGTAGTATAGGCGCAGGGGGCGCGTGGGGCTACACCTTC.

CDR3 nucleotides: TGTGCCAGCAGCCCCGCGGCGATCAGCACAGATACGCAGTATTTT. Translation: CASSPAAISTDTQYF. The V and J genes are TRBV7-9 and TRBJ2-3; D is ambiguous. This CDR3 spans 15 amino acids. With 5 bases removed from V and 0 bases from J, the gap between germline ends came to 12 bases. Germline CDR1 and CDR2: SEHNR and FQNEAQ (reference sequence).

This clone was counted only a few times. This rearrangement joins TRBV6-5 to TRBJ2-5; TRBD1 matches at 8 bases. The CDR3 extends over 14 amino acids. CDR1 is MNHEY, CDR2 SVGAGI, per germline. The ends lost 4 bases at V and 5 bases at J; junction bases unmatched: 6. CDR3 protein: CASSLDRGAETQYF. CDR3 nucleotide sequence: TGTGCCAGCAGTTTAGACAGGGGAGCGGAGACCCAGTACTTC.

This clone was detected a few times. The V call is TRBV7-9, the J call TRBJ1-1, with a possible D match to TRBD1 (6 bases). This CDR3 comprises 15 residues. Trimming cost V 5 bases and J 1 base, with 14 bases left between them. The germline gives CDR1 SEHNR, CDR2 FQNEAQ (reference sequence). CDR3 sequence (DNA): TGTGCCAGCAGCCCCCAGGGGTCTTCGAACACTGAAGCTTTCTTT. It yields the protein CASSPQGSSNTEAFF.

This clone is a singleton in its sample. This chain's CDR3 is CASSPLAVETQYF. In DNA, the CDR3 is TGTGCCAGCAGCCCCCTTGCGGTAGAAACGCAGTATTTT. The V call is TRBV7-9, the J call TRBJ2-3; no firm D call. Trimming removed 5 bases at V and 9 bases at J, with 15 bases between. Germline V gene lookup returns CDR1 SEHNR and CDR2 FQNEAQ (reference sequence). CDR3 length equals 13 residues.

The chain links TRBV6-1 to TRBJ2-1; 10 positions match TRBD1. Germline assignment: CDR1 MNHNS and CDR2 SASEGT. After removal of 7 bases from V and 3 bases from J, the junction contained 6 bases not matched to a gene. CDR3 length equals 15 residues. The CDR3 reads CASIPGQGFYNEQFF. The CDR3 coding sequence is TGTGCCAGCATCCCGGGACAGGGGTTCTACAATGAGCAGTTCTTC.

The rearrangement links TRBV19 to TRBJ2-1; a possible D gene is TRBD2 (6 bases). Trimming removed 2 bases at V and 1 base at J, with 9 bases between. Germline CDR1 is LNHDA and CDR2 is SQIVND (reference sequence). This CDR3 is 15 amino acids long. CDR3 coding DNA: TGTGCCAGTAGTATACCGGCGGGATCCTACAATGAGCAGTTCTTC. Translating gives CASSIPAGSYNEQFF.

The chain joins TRBV11-2 to TRBJ2-3; the D gene is possibly TRBD2 (5 bases). Trimming removed 5 bases at V and 2 bases at J, with 11 bases between. The CDR3 has 14 residues. Germline-derived CDR1 and CDR2 are SGHAT and FQNNGV. The CDR3 sequence is CASSGRGSTDTQYF. The CDR3 DNA reads as TGTGCCAGCAGCGGACGAGGGTCCACAGATACGCAGTATTTT.

The chain is built from TRBV30 and TRBJ2-5, with TRBD1 matching over 7 bases. The end of the DNA aligns better with TRBJ2-7, so the J call may be wrong. Germline V CDR1 and CDR2: GTSNPN, SVGIG (reference sequence). This CDR3 comprises 13 residues. The CDR3 loop reads CAWTGGQTYEQYF. The CDR3 nucleotides are TGTGCCTGGACAGGGGGACAAACCTACGAGCAGTACTTC.

The chain combines TRBV10-2 with TRBJ2-1; D is unresolved. CDR3 length: 12 residues. V lost 6 bases to trimming and J lost 4 bases, with 7 bases between them. Germline V gives CDR1 WSHSY, CDR2 SAAADI. The CDR3 DNA sequence: TGCGCCAGCAGACGGGTTTACAATGAGCAGTTCTTC. The encoded protein is CASRRVYNEQFF.

V is TRBV11-2 and J is TRBJ2-1, with 12 bases identical to TRBD2. Germline V CDR1 and CDR2: SGHAT, FQNNGV. V gave up 5 bases and J gave up 7 bases; unmatched junction bases: 9. CDR3 length: 16 amino acids. This CDR3 reads CASSPLAGGAGNEQFF. CDR3 DNA: TGTGCCAGCAGCCCACTAGCGGGAGGAGCTGGGAATGAGCAGTTCTTC.

The chain links TRBV28 to TRBJ2-7; 7 bases are a match to TRBD1. The V segment lost 6 bases and the J segment 7 bases; nucleotides outside the gene matches: 6. Per the germline V gene, CDR1 is MDHEN and CDR2 is SYDVKM. This CDR3 comprises 12 residues. The CDR3 sequence: CASRSGTAEQYF. The DNA for the CDR3 is TGTGCCAGCAGATCCGGGACAGCGGAGCAGTACTTC.

The CDR3 DNA reads TGTGCCAGCAGCTTAGGGACAGCCTACGAGCAGTACTTC. Encoded protein: CASSLGTAYEQYF. V is TRBV13 and J is TRBJ2-7; a weak D match, TRBD1 (5 bases). Germline CDR1 reads PRHDT; CDR2 reads FYEKMQ (reference sequence). V dropped 0 bases and J dropped 2 bases, with 5 bases sitting between them. The CDR3 is 13 residues long.

The J gene is TRBJ2-1, the V gene TRBV6-5; TRBD2 matches at 11 bases. Looked up from germline, CDR1 is MNHEY and CDR2 is SVGAGI. The CDR3 has 14 residues. V shed 2 bases and J 9 bases; nucleotides not matched to a gene: 3. The CDR3 coding sequence is TGTGCCAGCAGTTACAGGCTAGCGGGAGGTGAGCAGTTCTTC. This translates into CASSYRLAGGEQFF.

The V gene is TRBV9, the J gene TRBJ2-7; tentative D call: TRBD2 (5 bases). Gene TRBJ2-5 matches the end of the DNA better, so the J call may be wrong. This CDR3 is 17 amino acids long. Germline lookup yields CDR1 SGDLS and CDR2 YYNGEE. The CDR3 DNA follows: TGTGCCAGCAGCGTAGCGATAGGGAGTTACTACCAAGAGACCCAGTACTTC. Its translation: CASSVAIGSYYQETQYF.

The chain carries TRBV2 and TRBJ1-3; D remains unclear. V lost 3 bases and J lost 13, with 10 bases in between. CDR3 length: 11 amino acids. Germline V gene lookup returns CDR1 SNHLY and CDR2 FYNNEI. The CDR3, as DNA: TGTGCCAGCAGTGATAACCCGAGGATATATTTT. It encodes CASSDNPRIYF.

The chain carries TRBV27 and TRBJ2-6, with D possibly TRBD2 on 5 matching bases. The germline gives CDR1 MNHEY, CDR2 SMNVEV (reference sequence). This CDR3 has 16 amino acids. Trimming removed 1 base at V and 2 bases at J, with 9 bases between. In DNA, the CDR3 is TGTGCCAGCAGTTTATTGTCGGGAACTGGGGCCAACGTCCTGACTTTC. Translating gives CASSLLSGTGANVLTF. The variable domain in full, completed from reference TRBV27 and TRBJ2-6, reads EAQVTQNPRYLITVTGKKLTVTCSQNMNHEYMSWYRQDPGLGLRQIYYSMNVEVTDKGDVPEGYKVSRKEKRNFPLILESPSPNQTSLYFCASSLLSGTGANVLTFGAGSRLTVL.

This chain joins TRBV25-1 and TRBJ1-2, with 7 nucleotides matching TRBD1. This CDR3 has 14 residues. CDR1 and CDR2 from the germline V gene are MGHDK and SYGVNS. J was trimmed by 4 bases and V by 3 bases; bases with no gene match: 5. The CDR3 DNA reads TGTGCCAGCAGTGACCCAAGGACAGGCTATGGCTACACCTTC. Protein: CASSDPRTGYGYTF.

V usage is TRBV7-3 and J usage is TRBJ2-3; TRBD2 matches 8 bases. The CDR3 extends over 16 amino acids. Germline values: CDR1 SGHTA, CDR2 FQGTGA. With V trimmed by 5 bases and J by 0 bases, 7 bases remained unmatched. CDR3 nucleotide sequence: TGTGCCAGCAGCATTGGACTAGCAGCTAGCACAGATACGCAGTATTTT. It yields the protein CASSIGLAASTDTQYF.

The chain carries TRBV19 and TRBJ1-1; no reliable D call. The CDR3 covers 16 residues. Per germline, CDR1 LNHDA and CDR2 SQIVND (reference sequence). Trimming stripped 4 bases from V and 0 bases from J, with 15 bases between. The CDR3 loop is CASSNLPIGVNTEAFF. The CDR3 DNA is TGTGCCAGTAGTAACCTCCCAATCGGGGTGAACACTGAAGCTTTCTTT. Using reference TRBV19 and TRBJ1-1 for the parts outside the CDR3, the full variable domain is DGGITQSPKYLFRKEGQNVTLSCEQNLNHDAMYWYRQDPGQGLRLIYYSQIVNDFQKGDIAEGYSVSREKKESFPLTVTSAQKNPTAFYLCASSNLPIGVNTEAFFGQGTRLTVV.

The chain is built from TRBV4-1 and TRBJ2-2, with 12 bases lining up with TRBD2. Germline lookup yields CDR1 MGHRA and CDR2 YSYEKL. The CDR3 loop spans 17 amino acids. After removal of 4 bases from V and 1 base from J, the junction contained 4 bases not matched to a gene. CDR3 DNA: TGCGCCAGCAGCCCACAGACTAGCGGGAGGAACACCGGGGAGCTGTTTTTT. It is translated as CASSPQTSGRNTGELFF.

The chain joins TRBV10-1 to TRBJ1-1; perhaps TRBD1 as D (5 bases). The CDR3 loop spans 15 amino acids. Germline CDR1 and CDR2: WNHNN and SYGVQD (reference sequence). V lost 0 bases and J 3 bases, leaving 11 bases between the germline ends. This chain's CDR3 is CASSESQRGDTEAFF. Written as DNA, the CDR3 is TGCGCCAGCAGTGAGTCGCAGCGGGGGGACACTGAAGCTTTCTTT.

The chain carries TRBV27 and TRBJ2-3; TRBD1 aligns across 7 bases. Per the germline V gene, CDR1 is MNHEY and CDR2 is SMNVEV (reference sequence). This CDR3 region has 19 residues. V trimming: 4 bases; J trimming: 0 bases; junction bases outside the gene matches: 16. The CDR3 is CASSSTWDRSRGSTDTQYF. Here the CDR3 DNA reads TGTGCCAGCAGTTCAACCTGGGACAGATCTAGGGGGAGCACAGATACGCAGTATTTT.

CDR3 loop: CASSSGVTEAFF. CDR3 sequence (DNA): TGTGCCAGCAGTTCGGGGGTCACTGAAGCTTTCTTT. The J gene is TRBJ1-1, the V gene TRBV6-1; weak D call: TRBD1 (5 bases). V shed 5 bases and J shed 4 bases, with 8 bases lying between them. Looked up from germline, CDR1 is MNHNS and CDR2 is SASEGT. This CDR3 is 12 amino acids long.

This clone was detected only once. The V gene is TRBV7-9, the J gene TRBJ2-5; 9 nucleotides line up with TRBD2. Germline loops: CDR1 SEHNR, CDR2 FQNEAQ (reference sequence). The V segment lost 5 bases and the J segment 4 bases; nucleotides outside the gene matches: 8. The CDR3 is 15 residues long. The CDR3 DNA is TGTGCCAGCAGCCCTCGAGGGACTAGCTTAGAGACCCAGTACTTC. Translating gives CASSPRGTSLETQYF.